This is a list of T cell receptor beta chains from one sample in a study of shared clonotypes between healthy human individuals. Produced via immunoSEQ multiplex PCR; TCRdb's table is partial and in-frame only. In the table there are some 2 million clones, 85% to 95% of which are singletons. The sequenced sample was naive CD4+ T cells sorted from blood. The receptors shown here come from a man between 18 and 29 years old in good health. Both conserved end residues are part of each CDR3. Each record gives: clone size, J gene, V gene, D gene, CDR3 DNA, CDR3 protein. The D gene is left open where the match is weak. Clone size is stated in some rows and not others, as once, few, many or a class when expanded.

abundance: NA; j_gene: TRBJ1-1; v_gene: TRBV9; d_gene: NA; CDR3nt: TGTGCCAGCAGCACCGGGATACTGGACACTGAAGCTTTCTTT; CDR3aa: CASSTGILDTEAFF
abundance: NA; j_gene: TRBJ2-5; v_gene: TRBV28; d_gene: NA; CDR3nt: TGTGCCAGCAGTCCTGGGGGTAGCGGACAGTACCAAGAGACCCAGTACTTC; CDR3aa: CASSPGGSGQYQETQYF
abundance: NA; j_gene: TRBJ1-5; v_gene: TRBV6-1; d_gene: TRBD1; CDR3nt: TGTGCCAGCAGTGAAGCGCGACAGGGACCATATAGCAATCAGCCCCAGCATTTT; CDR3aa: CASSEARQGPYSNQPQHF
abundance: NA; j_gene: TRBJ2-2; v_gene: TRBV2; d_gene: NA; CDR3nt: TGTGCATGCTCGGGGCTCGCGAACACCGGGGAGCTGTTTTTT; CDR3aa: CACSGLANTGELFF
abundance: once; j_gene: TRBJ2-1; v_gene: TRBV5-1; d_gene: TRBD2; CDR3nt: TGCGCCAGCAGCCTGGGTCGGACTAGCGACGGCTACAATGAGCAGTTCTTC; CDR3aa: CASSLGRTSDGYNEQFF
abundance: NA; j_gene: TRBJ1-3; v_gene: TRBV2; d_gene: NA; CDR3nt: TGTGCCAGCAGTGTAGATGGCTCTGGAAACACCATATATTTT; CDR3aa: CASSVDGSGNTIYF
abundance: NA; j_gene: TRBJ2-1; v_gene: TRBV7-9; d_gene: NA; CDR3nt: TGTGCCAGCAGCCGTCTCTTTGTGGGCTCCTACAATGAGCAGTTCTTC; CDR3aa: CASSRLFVGSYNEQFF
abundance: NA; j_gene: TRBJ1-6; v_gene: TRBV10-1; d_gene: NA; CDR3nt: TGCGCCAGCAGTGCGCGCGGGCGTCCGGGACTCTGGAGAGGTGGCAATTCACCCCTCCACTTT; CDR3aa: CASSARGRPGLWRGGNSPLHF
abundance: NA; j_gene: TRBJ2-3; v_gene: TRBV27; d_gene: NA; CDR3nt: TGTGCCAGCGCGTGGGGAGATACGCAGTATTTT; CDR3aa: CASAWGDTQYF
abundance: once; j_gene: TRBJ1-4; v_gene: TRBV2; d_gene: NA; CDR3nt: TGTGCCAGCAGTCTCATCCAGTCAACTAATGAAAAACTGTTTTTT; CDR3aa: CASSLIQSTNEKLFF
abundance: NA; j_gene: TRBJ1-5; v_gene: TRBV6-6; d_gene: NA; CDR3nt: TGTGCCAGCAGTTACCACCGGCCTTCCAGCAATCAGCCCCAGCATTTT; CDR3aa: CASSYHRPSSNQPQHF
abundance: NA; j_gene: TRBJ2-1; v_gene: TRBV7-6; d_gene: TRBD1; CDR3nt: TGTGCCAGCAGCCTTAGGGGGCGTGAGCAGTTCTTC; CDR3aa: CASSLRGREQFF
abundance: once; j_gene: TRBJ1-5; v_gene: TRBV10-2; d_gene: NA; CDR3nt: TGCGCCAGCAGTGAAATAGGGGGTCAGCCCCAGCATTTT; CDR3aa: CASSEIGGQPQHF
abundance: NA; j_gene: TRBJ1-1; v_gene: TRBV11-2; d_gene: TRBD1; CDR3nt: TGTGCCAGCAGCTCCGGGACAGGGAAGAAGAACACTGAAGCTTTCTTT; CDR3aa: CASSSGTGKKNTEAFF
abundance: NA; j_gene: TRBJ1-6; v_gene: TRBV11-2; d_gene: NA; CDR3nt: TGTGCCAGCAGCTCTGGGCAGGGTAGCTCCTATAATTCACCCCTCCACTTT; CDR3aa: CASSSGQGSSYNSPLHF
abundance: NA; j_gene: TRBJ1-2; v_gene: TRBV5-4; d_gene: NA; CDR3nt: TGTGCCAGCAGCTCGGGCCCTGGCAGATTCGTTAACTATGGCTACACCTTC; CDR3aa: CASSSGPGRFVNYGYTF
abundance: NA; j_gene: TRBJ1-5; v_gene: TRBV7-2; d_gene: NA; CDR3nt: TGTGCCAGCAGCTTAAGTGAGCAGCCCCAGCATTTT; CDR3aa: CASSLSEQPQHF
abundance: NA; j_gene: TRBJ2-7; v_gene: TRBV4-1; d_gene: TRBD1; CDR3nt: TGCGCCAGCAGCCAAGCTTCCGGACAGGGTATGTACGAGCAGTACTTC; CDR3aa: CASSQASGQGMYEQYF
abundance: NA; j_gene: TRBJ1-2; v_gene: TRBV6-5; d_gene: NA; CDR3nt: TGTGCCAGCAGTACCCAGGGTAGAGGCTACACCTTC; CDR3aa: CASSTQGRGYTF
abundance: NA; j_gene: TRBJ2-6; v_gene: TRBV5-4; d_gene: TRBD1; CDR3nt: TGTGCCAGCAGCTCGTGGGACAGGTTCAAAGGCTCTGGGGCCAACGTCCTGACTTTC; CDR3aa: CASSSWDRFKGSGANVLTF
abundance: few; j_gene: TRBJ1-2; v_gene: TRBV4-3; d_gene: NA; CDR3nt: TGCGCCAGCAGCCAAGATCAGGGTTCCTATGGCTACACCTTC; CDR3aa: CASSQDQGSYGYTF
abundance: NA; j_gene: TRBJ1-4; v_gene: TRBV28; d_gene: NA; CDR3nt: TGTGCCAGCAGCCCCATAGGAGAGGGGAATGAAAAACTGTTTTTT; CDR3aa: CASSPIGEGNEKLFF
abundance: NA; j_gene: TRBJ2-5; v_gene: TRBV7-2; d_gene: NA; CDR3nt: TGTGCCAGCAGCTTTGGGGGGCCTGGTCGCGAGACCCAGTACTTC; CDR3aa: CASSFGGPGRETQYF
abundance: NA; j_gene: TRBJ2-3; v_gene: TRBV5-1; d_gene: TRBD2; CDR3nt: TGCGCCAGCAGCTGGTCTAGCGGAGCCTCTAGCACAGATACGCAGTATTTT; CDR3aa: CASSWSSGASSTDTQYF
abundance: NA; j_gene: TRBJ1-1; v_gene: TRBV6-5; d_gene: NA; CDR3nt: TGTGCCAGCAGTTTCGCAGCGATTGGCGGGGGCACTGAAGCTTTCTTT; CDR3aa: CASSFAAIGGGTEAFF
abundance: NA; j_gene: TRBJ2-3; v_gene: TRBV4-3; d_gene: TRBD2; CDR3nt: TGCGCCAGCAGCCTGGGACTAGCGGGAACAGATACGCAGTATTTT; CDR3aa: CASSLGLAGTDTQYF
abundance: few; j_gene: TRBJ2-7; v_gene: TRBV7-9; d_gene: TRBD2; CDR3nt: TGTGCCAGCAGCTTGGGGGGGACCTACGAGCAGTACTTC; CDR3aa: CASSLGGTYEQYF
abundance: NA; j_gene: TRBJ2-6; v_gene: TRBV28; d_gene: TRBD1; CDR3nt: TGTGCCAGCAGCAAACAGGGGCGGTCTGGGGCCAACGTCCTGACTTTC; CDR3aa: CASSKQGRSGANVLTF
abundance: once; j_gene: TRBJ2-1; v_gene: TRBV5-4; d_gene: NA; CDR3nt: TGTGCCAGCAGCTTGGATCGGAGCTCCTACAATGAGCAGTTCTTC; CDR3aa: CASSLDRSSYNEQFF
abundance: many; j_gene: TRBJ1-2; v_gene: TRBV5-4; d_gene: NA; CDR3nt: TGTGCCAGCAGCCAGAGGGACTATGGCTACACCTTC; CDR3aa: CASSQRDYGYTF
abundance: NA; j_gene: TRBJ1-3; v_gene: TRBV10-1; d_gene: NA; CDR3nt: TGCGCCAGCGCGGCGAGAGCTGGAAACACCATATATTTT; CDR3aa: CASAARAGNTIYF
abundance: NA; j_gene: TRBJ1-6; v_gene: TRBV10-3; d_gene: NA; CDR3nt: TGTGCCATCAGTGAGTTACAGGGTAATTCACCCCTCCACTTT; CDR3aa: CAISELQGNSPLHF
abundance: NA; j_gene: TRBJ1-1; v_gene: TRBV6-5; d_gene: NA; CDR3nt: TGTGCCAGCACCCTCCAGGGGCCGAACACTGAAGCTTTCTTT; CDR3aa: CASTLQGPNTEAFF
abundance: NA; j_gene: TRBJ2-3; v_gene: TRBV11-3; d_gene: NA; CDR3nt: TGTGCCAGCAGCTTAGGTACGGGGATTACCACAGATACGCAGTATTTT; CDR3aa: CASSLGTGITTDTQYF
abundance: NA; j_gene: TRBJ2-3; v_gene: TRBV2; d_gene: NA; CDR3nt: TGTGCCAGCAGTGAATGGGCGAGCACAGATACGCAGTATTTT; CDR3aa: CASSEWASTDTQYF
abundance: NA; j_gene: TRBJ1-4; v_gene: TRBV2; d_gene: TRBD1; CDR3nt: TGTGCCAGCAGGGAACAGGGGGCGACTAATGAAAAACTGTTTTTT; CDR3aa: CASREQGATNEKLFF
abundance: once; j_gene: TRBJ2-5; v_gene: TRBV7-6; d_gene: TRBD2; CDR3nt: TGTGCCAGCAGCCCAAGACTAGCGGGGGAGACCCAGTACTTC; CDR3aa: CASSPRLAGETQYF
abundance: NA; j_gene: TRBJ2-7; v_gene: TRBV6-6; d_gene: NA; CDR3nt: TGTGCCAGCAAAAAGGCGGTCTCCTACGAGCAGTACTTC; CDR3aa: CASKKAVSYEQYF
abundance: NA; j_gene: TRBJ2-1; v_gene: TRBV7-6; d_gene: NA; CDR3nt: TGTGCCAGCAGCACCCGACAGAAGAGCTACAATGAGCAGTTCTTC; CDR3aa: CASSTRQKSYNEQFF
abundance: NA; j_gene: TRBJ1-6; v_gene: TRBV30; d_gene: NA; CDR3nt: TGTGCCTGGAGTGGGGGCCGGGTCTCCCGCCACTTT; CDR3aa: CAWSGGRVSRHF
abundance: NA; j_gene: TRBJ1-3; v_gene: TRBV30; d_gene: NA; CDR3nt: TGTGCCTGGAGCTTTTCTGGGACAAGAAACACCATATATTTT; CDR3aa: CAWSFSGTRNTIYF
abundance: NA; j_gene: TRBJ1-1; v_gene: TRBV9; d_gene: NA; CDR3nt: TGTGCCAGCAGCCGCAGGGAGGGCACTGAAGCTTTCTTT; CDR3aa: CASSRREGTEAFF
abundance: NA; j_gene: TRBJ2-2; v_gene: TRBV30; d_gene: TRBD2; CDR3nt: TGTGCCTGGGAAGACCCGGGACTAGCAGCCACCGGGGAGCTGTTTTTT; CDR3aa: CAWEDPGLAATGELFF
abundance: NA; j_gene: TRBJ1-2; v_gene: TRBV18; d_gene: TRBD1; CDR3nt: TGTGCCAGCTCACCTCTCTACGGGACAGGGGCTACCTTAACCACCGGCTACACCTTC; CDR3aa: CASSPLYGTGATLTTGYTF
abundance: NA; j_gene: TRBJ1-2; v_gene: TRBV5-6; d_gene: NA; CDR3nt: TGTGCCAGCAGCGTGGTTGGATTGGGCTACACCTTC; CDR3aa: CASSVVGLGYTF
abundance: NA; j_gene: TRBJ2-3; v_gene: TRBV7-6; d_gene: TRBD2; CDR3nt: TGTGCCAGCAGCTCAGCGGGGGGGCGGCCCGATACGCAGTATTTT; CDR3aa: CASSSAGGRPDTQYF
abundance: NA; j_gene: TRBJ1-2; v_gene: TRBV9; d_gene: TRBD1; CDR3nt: TGTGCCAGCAGCGTAGCCCTTCAGGGGGCGCTTCATGGCTACACCTTC; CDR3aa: CASSVALQGALHGYTF
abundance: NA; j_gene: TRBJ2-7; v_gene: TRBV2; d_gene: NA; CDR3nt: TGTGCCAGCAGTCTAGGGAGGACCTACGAGCAGTACTTC; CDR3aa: CASSLGRTYEQYF
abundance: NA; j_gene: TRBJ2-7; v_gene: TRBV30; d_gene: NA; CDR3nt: TGTGCCTGGAGTGTAGGGGGTGGCGAGCAGTACTTC; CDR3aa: CAWSVGGGEQYF
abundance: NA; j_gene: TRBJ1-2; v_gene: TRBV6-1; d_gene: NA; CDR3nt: TGTGCCAGCAGTGAAGGGGTGTGGTATGGCTACACCTTC; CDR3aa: CASSEGVWYGYTF
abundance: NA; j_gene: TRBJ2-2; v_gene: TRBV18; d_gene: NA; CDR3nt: TGTGCCAGCTCACCGAGAGAGAACACCGGGGAGCTGTTTTTT; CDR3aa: CASSPRENTGELFF
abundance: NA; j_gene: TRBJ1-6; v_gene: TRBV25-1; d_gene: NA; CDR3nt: TGTGCCAGCAGTAACGGTTCACCCCTCCACTTT; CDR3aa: CASSNGSPLHF
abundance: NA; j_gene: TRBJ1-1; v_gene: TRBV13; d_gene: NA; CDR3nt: TGTGCCAGCAGCCCTCGGGACAAGAACCCAGAAGCTTTCTTT; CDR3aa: CASSPRDKNPEAFF
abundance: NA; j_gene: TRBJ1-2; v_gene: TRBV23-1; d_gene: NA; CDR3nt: TGCGCCAGCAGGACCAGGGTTTTGAACTATGGCTACACCTTC; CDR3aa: CASRTRVLNYGYTF